This TCR beta chain appears in the sequencing data of a study of T cells in localized non-small cell lung cancer. Study observations and caveats: Median roughly 57 top-100 tumor clones were shared with paired adjacent lung. Because sequencing included only one region (of the tumor), heterogeneity remains possible.

Germline CDR1 is SGHTA and CDR2 is FQGNSA. The CDR3 spans 15 residues. V dropped 4 bases and J dropped 4; count of bases not matched to a gene: 5. Sequenced by immunoSEQ multiplex PCR; TCRdb stores in-frame clones only, minus some. The sample lists around 36,000 clones; 79% were seen once. As for this clone: Its antigen is unidentified.

The TCR sequence derives from a woman aged 40 to 75 with stage II squamous cell lung carcinoma. Sequencing was performed on PBMCs, taken before any cancer treatment. The chain carries TRBV7-2 and TRBJ2-1, with TRBD1 matching over 9 bases. The CDR3 DNA reads as TGTGCCAGCAGCTCCGGGACAGGGTTTTACAATGAGCAGTTCTTC. Its protein product is CASSSGTGFYNEQFF.